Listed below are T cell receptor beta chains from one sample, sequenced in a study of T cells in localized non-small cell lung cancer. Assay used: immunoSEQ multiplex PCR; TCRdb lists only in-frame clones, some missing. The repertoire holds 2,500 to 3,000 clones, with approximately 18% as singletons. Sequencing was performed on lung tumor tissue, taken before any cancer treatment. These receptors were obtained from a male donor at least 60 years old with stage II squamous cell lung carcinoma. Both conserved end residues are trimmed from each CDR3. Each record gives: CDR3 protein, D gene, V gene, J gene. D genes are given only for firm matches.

CDR3 protein: ASSFRQGVSYEQY
D gene: TRBD1
V gene: TRBV11-3
J gene: TRBJ2-7

CDR3 protein: ASRDPDLGNIQY
D gene: .
V gene: TRBV28
J gene: TRBJ2-4

CDR3 protein: AWSVRGGTNTIY
D gene: .
V gene: TRBV30
J gene: TRBJ1-3

CDR3 protein: ASSLNRVMNTEAF
D gene: .
V gene: TRBV11-3
J gene: TRBJ1-1

CDR3 protein: ASSDTIDRAAGGYT
D gene: TRBD1
V gene: TRBV9
J gene: TRBJ1-2

CDR3 protein: ASSFTGGWVTKNIQY
D gene: TRBD1
V gene: TRBV11-3
J gene: TRBJ2-4

CDR3 protein: ASSRGLAGAGELF
D gene: TRBD2
V gene: TRBV9
J gene: TRBJ2-2

CDR3 protein: ASRGEGEGNSPLH
D gene: .
V gene: TRBV11-3
J gene: TRBJ1-6

CDR3 protein: ASSLSPPTDTQY
D gene: .
V gene: TRBV11-3
J gene: TRBJ2-3

CDR3 protein: ASSPAEGRRTEAF
D gene: .
V gene: TRBV6-8
J gene: TRBJ1-1

CDR3 protein: ASSEQGSGGDTQY
D gene: TRBD2
V gene: TRBV6-8
J gene: TRBJ2-3

CDR3 protein: AWSPAPGRPNTEAF
D gene: .
V gene: TRBV30
J gene: TRBJ1-1

CDR3 protein: ASSLTWNTEAF
D gene: .
V gene: TRBV7-1
J gene: TRBJ1-1

CDR3 protein: ASRSSNTGELF
D gene: .
V gene: TRBV6-8
J gene: TRBJ2-2

CDR3 protein: ASSPSTGEGNTIY
D gene: TRBD1
V gene: TRBV18
J gene: TRBJ1-3

CDR3 protein: ASSLGQNNSPLH
D gene: TRBD1
V gene: TRBV5-1
J gene: TRBJ1-6

CDR3 protein: ASSFSGARSGNTIY
D gene: .
V gene: TRBV28
J gene: TRBJ1-3

CDR3 protein: ASSTGGGEKLF
D gene: TRBD1
V gene: TRBV28
J gene: TRBJ1-4

CDR3 protein: ASSYGQGYQPQH
D gene: TRBD1
V gene: TRBV6-8
J gene: TRBJ1-5

CDR3 protein: ASSHTGGRTYEQY
D gene: TRBD1
V gene: TRBV11-3
J gene: TRBJ2-7

CDR3 protein: ASSVKGGTGADTQY
D gene: TRBD1
V gene: TRBV9
J gene: TRBJ2-3

CDR3 protein: ASSYSPKTEAF
D gene: .
V gene: TRBV6-8
J gene: TRBJ1-1

CDR3 protein: SVEPGQGDRGYT
D gene: TRBD1
V gene: TRBV29-1
J gene: TRBJ1-2

CDR3 protein: ASSSDRGSYGYT
D gene: TRBD1
V gene: TRBV11-3
J gene: TRBJ1-2

CDR3 protein: ASSFLPGAGELF
D gene: .
V gene: TRBV6-8
J gene: TRBJ2-2

CDR3 protein: ASSLLSGAQETQY
D gene: TRBD2
V gene: TRBV11-3
J gene: TRBJ2-5

CDR3 protein: ASRSGLAEQY
D gene: TRBD2
V gene: TRBV6-8
J gene: TRBJ2-7